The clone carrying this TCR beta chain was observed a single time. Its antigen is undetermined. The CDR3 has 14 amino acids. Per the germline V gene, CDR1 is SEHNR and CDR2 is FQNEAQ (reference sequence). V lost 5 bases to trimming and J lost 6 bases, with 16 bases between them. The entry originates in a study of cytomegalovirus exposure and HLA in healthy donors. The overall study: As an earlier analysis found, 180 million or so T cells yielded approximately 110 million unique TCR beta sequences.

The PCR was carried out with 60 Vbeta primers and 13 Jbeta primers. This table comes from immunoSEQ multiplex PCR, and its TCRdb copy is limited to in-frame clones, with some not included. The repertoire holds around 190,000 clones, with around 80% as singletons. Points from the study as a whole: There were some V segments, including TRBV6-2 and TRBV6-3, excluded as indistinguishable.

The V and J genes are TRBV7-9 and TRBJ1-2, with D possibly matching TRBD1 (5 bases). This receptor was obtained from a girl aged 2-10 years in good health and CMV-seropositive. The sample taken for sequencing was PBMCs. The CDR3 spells CASSRRDPWNGYTF. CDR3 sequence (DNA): TGTGCCAGCAGCCGGCGGGACCCGTGGAATGGCTACACCTTC.